The 9 T cell receptor beta chains below all came from one sample that was sequenced in a study of circulating CD8 cells and anti-PD-1 response in melanoma. From live CD3+CD8+TCRalphabeta+ cells, four PD-1 and/or TIGIT subsets were sorted. TCR libraries were prepared from roughly 14 ng of total RNA with the QIAseq Immune Repertoire TCR panel. One entry per CDR3 protein results from TCRdb running MiXCR on the reads. There are some 500 distinct CDR3 sequences in the sample; 8.8% occur only once, and 40% to 55% lies in the top ten. This specimen consisted of CD8+ T cells from PBMCs, obtained at baseline or after one month of anti-PD-1 therapy (not recorded which). These receptors were taken from a human donor with melanoma.

This clonotype is labeled large. The chain carries TRBV6-5 and TRBJ1-1; D remains ambiguous. The CDR3 is 16 residues long. Germline assignment: CDR1 MNHEY and CDR2 SVGAGI. The V end was cut by 6 bases, the J end by 3 bases, with 20 bases between. CDR3 protein: CASSRRKNRMDTEAFF. Here the CDR3 DNA reads TGTGCCAGCAGCCGACGCAAGAATCGTATGGACACTGAAGCTTTCTTT.

The gene calls are TRBV18 and TRBJ1-4; D is unresolved. Trimming shortened V by 3 bases and J by 0 bases, and 8 bases separated the two germline ends. Looked up from germline, CDR1 is KGHSH and CDR2 is LQKENI. The CDR3 sequence is 15 residues long. The DNA of the CDR3 is TGTGCCAGCTCACCGGACCGTCCAACTAATGAAAAACTGTTTTTT. Translation gives CASSPDRPTNEKLFF.

In this sample, this clonotype is large (0.1 to 1%). The V call is TRBV4-1, the J call TRBJ2-5; perhaps TRBD1 as D (7 bases). The CDR3 totals 16 residues. Deletions cut 1 base from V and 4 bases from J, with 16 bases between. Germline V gene sequence: CDR1 MGHRA, CDR2 YSYEKL. The CDR3 region is CASSQVEGAPGETQYF. DNA of the CDR3: TGCGCCAGCAGCCAAGTGGAGGGGGCGCCCGGAGAGACCCAGTACTTC.

Within the sample, this clonotype is medium-sized (0.01 to 0.1%). The V gene is TRBV24-1, the J gene TRBJ2-1; D possibly uses TRBD1 or TRBD2 (5 bases each). Germline CDR1 reads KGHDR; CDR2 reads SFDVKD. CDR3 length: 18 amino acids. Trimming removed 3 bases from V and 0 bases from J, with 17 bases in between. The CDR3 DNA follows: TGTGCCACCAGTGATATCCGGGGCGATTTCAGCTCCTACAATGAGCAGTTCTTC. This codes for CATSDIRGDFSSYNEQFF.

By share, this clonotype ranks as large. This sequence joins TRBV21-1 and TRBJ2-5; the table's D call TRBD2 went unverified against the DNA. TRBV21-1 is a recognized pseudogene. This CDR3 region has 17 residues. CDR3 region: CASSKRVADSNQETQYF. In nucleotides, the CDR3 is TGTGCCAGCAGCAAAAGGGTAGCGGATTCCAACCAAGAGACCCAGTACTTC.

This clonotype is categorized as medium-sized. This chain joins TRBV7-3 and TRBJ1-1; D is unresolved. The CDR3 totals 14 residues. The V end lost 4 bases, the J end lost 1 base, and 10 bases lay between the germline ends. Germline V gene sequence: CDR1 SGHTA, CDR2 FQGTGA. The CDR3 spells CASSSFPGNTEAFF. In nucleotides, the CDR3 is TGTGCCAGCAGCTCATTCCCAGGGAACACTGAAGCTTTCTTT.

This clonotype is termed medium-sized. This rearrangement joins TRBV28 to TRBJ2-3; TRBD2 matches at 8 bases. Losses at the gene ends were 2 bases for V and 3 bases for J; bases not matched to a gene: 10. This CDR3 contains 17 residues. Germline values: CDR1 MDHEN, CDR2 SYDVKM. The CDR3 region has the DNA TGTGCCAGCAGTTTACTTAGCGGGATAAGAGGAACAGATACGCAGTATTTT. Translated: CASSLLSGIRGTDTQYF.

This clonotype rates as large (0.1 to 1%). J is TRBJ2-2 and V is TRBV28; D not resolved. The CDR3 is 13 amino acids. Germline V gives CDR1 MDHEN, CDR2 SYDVKM. V gave up 5 bases and J gave up 6 bases, with 10 bases separating them. The CDR3 sequence: CASSTLVPGELFF. DNA of the CDR3: TGTGCCAGCAGTACCCTGGTACCCGGGGAGCTGTTTTTT.

This clonotype is judged large (0.1 to 1%). This sequence joins TRBV25-1 and TRBJ2-2, with 11 bases aligning to TRBD1. The V segment lost 7 bases and the J segment 1 base; nucleotides outside the gene matches: 14. This CDR3 contains 19 residues. From germline, CDR1 is MGHDK and CDR2 SYGVNS. CDR3 sequence (DNA): TGTGCCAGCACCGGGTATACGGACAGGGGGCATGGGAACACCGGGGAGCTGTTTTTT. Amino acid sequence: CASTGYTDRGHGNTGELFF.